The 19 T cell receptor beta chains presented below share a single source sample, sequenced in a study of T cell responses to AZD1222 COVID-19 vaccine. Using immunoSEQ multiplex PCR, the repertoire was profiled, and TCRdb retains in-frame clones only, with some absent. Among around 100,000 clones listed, about 89% were seen once. Here the sequenced sample was peripheral blood, taken on day 0 of MenACWY control vaccination. These receptor sequences come from an adult in good health.

The chain recombines TRBV19 with TRBJ1-2, with D maybe TRBD1 (5 bases). Trimming stripped 7 bases from V and 4 bases from J, with 19 bases between. The length of the CDR3 is 15 residues. Germline V lookup: CDR1 LNHDA, CDR2 SQIVND (reference sequence). This chain's CDR3 is CASTETAQGTYGYTF. In nucleotides, the CDR3 is TGTGCCAGTACCGAAACGGCCCAGGGTACCTATGGCTACACCTTC.

This chain uses TRBV13 with TRBJ1-4; D might be TRBD1 (6 bases). Trimming pared 3 bases from V and 8 bases from J, leaving 10 bases between. From germline, CDR1 is PRHDT and CDR2 FYEKMQ (reference sequence). This CDR3 has 13 residues. CDR3 sequence (DNA): TGTGCCAGCAGCTTTAAGGGGGTCGAAAAACTGTTTTTT. Translated: CASSFKGVEKLFF.

This clone has only one observation. The CDR3 sequence: CAWILPMNTEAFF. The CDR3 DNA sequence: TGTGCCTGGATATTGCCTATGAACACTGAAGCTTTCTTT. The rearrangement joins TRBV30 to TRBJ1-1; the D is unclear. Trimming left V 4 bases short and J 0 bases short, with 9 bases between. Germline V gives CDR1 GTSNPN, CDR2 SVGIG (reference sequence). The CDR3 contains 13 residues.

Only one count was recorded for this clone. The rearrangement links TRBV27 to TRBJ1-2; possible D gene TRBD1, 6 bases. This CDR3 contains 15 residues. Germline V gives CDR1 MNHEY, CDR2 SMNVEV (reference sequence). Deletions cut 3 bases from V and 6 bases from J, with 17 bases between. The CDR3: CASSFSQTGWNGYTF. The DNA for the CDR3 is TGTGCCAGCAGTTTTTCCCAAACAGGGTGGAATGGCTACACCTTC.

This clone was recorded only once. The chain combines TRBV5-1 with TRBJ2-1; D may be TRBD1 or TRBD2 (6 bases each). The CDR3 is 13 residues long. Germline V CDR1 and CDR2: SGHRS, YFSETQ. With 0 bases removed from V and 8 bases from J, the gap between germline ends came to 9 bases. CDR3 DNA sequence: TGCGCCAGCAGCTTGGTGGGGGGCCATGAGCAGTTCTTC. Protein product: CASSLVGGHEQFF.

The rearrangement links TRBV29-1 to TRBJ1-1; D unclear. V was shortened by 6 bases and J by 5 bases, with 16 bases between the two germline ends. Per the germline V gene, CDR1 is SQVTM and CDR2 is ANQGSEA. The CDR3 runs 13 residues. The DNA of the CDR3 is TGCAGCGTCCACACCCGTTTGACAACTGAAGCTTTCTTT. This encodes CSVHTRLTTEAFF.

The gene calls are TRBV30 and TRBJ2-3, with D perhaps matching TRBD1 or TRBD2 (5 bases each). The CDR3 has 19 residues. The germline CDR1 and CDR2 sequences are GTSNPN and SVGIG (reference sequence). Between the trimmed V and J ends, which lost 2 bases and 8 bases, there was a span of 32 bases. CDR3 amino acids: CAWSHHFSGTKAHAGTQYF. The DNA of the CDR3 is TGTGCCTGGAGTCACCATTTTTCCGGGACGAAGGCACACGCGGGTACGCAGTATTTT.

This sequence joins TRBV19 and TRBJ1-5, with 9 bases aligning to TRBD1. Germline lookup yields CDR1 LNHDA and CDR2 SQIVND (reference sequence). Trimming at V came to 4 bases and at J to 1 base, leaving 2 bases not matched to a gene. This CDR3 has 15 residues. CDR3 amino acids: CASSTGTGSNQPQHF. DNA for the CDR3: TGTGCCAGTAGTACCGGGACAGGGAGCAATCAGCCCCAGCATTTT.

The chain uses TRBV2 and TRBJ1-5; 7 bases are shared with TRBD1. V shed 8 bases and J 3 bases; nucleotides not matched to a gene: 4. CDR1 is SNHLY, CDR2 FYNNEI, per germline. The CDR3 length is 13 residues. CDR3 in amino acids: CASRGQYNQPQHF. The CDR3 DNA is TGTGCCAGCCGGGGACAGTACAATCAGCCCCAGCATTTT.

The chain has TRBV10-3 and TRBJ2-1; tentatively, D is TRBD1 (7 bases). Germline lookup yields CDR1 ENHRY and CDR2 SYGVKD. Trimming removed 4 bases from V and 8 bases from J, with 21 bases in between. The CDR3 is 16 residues long. The CDR3 sequence: CAISAGLPGGGYEQFF. CDR3 in DNA: TGTGCCATCAGTGCGGGACTTCCCGGAGGGGGCTATGAGCAGTTCTTC.

The table lists this clone with many counts. This rearrangement joins TRBV5-4 to TRBJ1-1, with TRBD1 as a possible D gene (5 bases). The germline gives CDR1 SGHNT, CDR2 YYREEE (reference sequence). V dropped 9 bases and J dropped 0 bases, with 21 bases sitting between them. The CDR3 spans 16 residues. CDR3 bases: TGTGCCACCCTAGCTTTCGGAGACAGATTGAACACTGAAGCTTTCTTT. It encodes CATLAFGDRLNTEAFF.

The chain links TRBV6-5 to TRBJ2-7, with D maybe TRBD2 (5 bases). V lost 0 bases to trimming and J lost 6 bases, with 12 bases between them. Germline V gene data show CDR1 as MNHEY and CDR2 as SVGAGI. The CDR3 has 14 residues. The CDR3 DNA is TGTGCCAGCAGTTACTCACTAGAGATCGGCGAGCAGTACTTC. Protein sequence: CASSYSLEIGEQYF.

The V call is TRBV19, the J call TRBJ1-4; 8 bases match TRBD1. This CDR3 comprises 12 residues. From germline, CDR1 is LNHDA and CDR2 SQIVND (reference sequence). V lost 8 bases, J lost 8 bases, and 4 bases stayed unmatched. For the CDR3, the DNA is TGTGCCAGTGCAAGGGACAGGGAAAAACTGTTTTTT. Translation gives CASARDREKLFF.

V usage is TRBV29-1 and J usage is TRBJ2-5, with D possibly being TRBD1 or TRBD2 (5 bases each). This CDR3 has 16 residues. The ends were cut back, 0 bases at V and 0 bases at J, with 14 bases in the middle. Per germline, CDR1 SQVTM and CDR2 ANQGSEA. This chain's CDR3 is CSVEETWGPYQETQYF. The CDR3 coding sequence is TGCAGCGTTGAAGAAACATGGGGACCTTACCAAGAGACCCAGTACTTC.

The chain uses TRBV4-1 and TRBJ1-5, with D unclear. The CDR3 loop spans 15 amino acids. The V gene lost 2 bases and the J gene lost 1 base, with 9 bases spanning the gap. Germline V gene sequence: CDR1 MGHRA, CDR2 YSYEKL. In nucleotides, the CDR3 is TGCGCCAGCAGCCAATCATCCGGGAGCAATCAGCCCCAGCATTTT. This encodes CASSQSSGSNQPQHF.

The J gene is TRBJ1-1, the V gene TRBV4-2; D is possibly TRBD1 (5 bases). Looked up from germline, CDR1 is LGHNA and CDR2 is YNFKEQ. The V and J ends lost 0 bases and 10 bases respectively, with 12 bases between them. The CDR3 contains 13 residues. The CDR3 is CASSQDMERGAFF. As DNA, the CDR3 is TGTGCCAGCAGCCAAGATATGGAAAGGGGAGCTTTCTTT.

This sequence joins TRBV7-2 and TRBJ1-2, with a weak D call TRBD1 (6 bases). The CDR3 is 14 residues long. With 6 bases removed from V and 7 bases from J, the gap between germline ends came to 18 bases. From germline, CDR1 is SGHTA and CDR2 FQGNSA. The CDR3 DNA reads as TGTGCCAGCAGTCCATCGGGGGCAGGGCTTGGCTACACCTTC. It encodes CASSPSGAGLGYTF.

This chain joins TRBV4-2 and TRBJ1-6; TRBD1 aligns across 10 bases. Trimming removed 3 bases from V and 8 bases from J; junction bases left unmatched: 4. This CDR3 has 15 residues. Per the germline V gene, CDR1 is LGHNA and CDR2 is YNFKEQ. The CDR3 bases are TGTGCCAGCAGCCATGCGGACAGGGGGGATTCACCCCTCCACTTT. Its translation: CASSHADRGDSPLHF.

This chain links TRBV6-6 with TRBJ1-5, with D unresolved. CDR1 MNHNY and CDR2 SVGAGI come from the germline V gene (reference sequence). This CDR3 comprises 15 residues. V lost 2 bases and J lost 7, with 15 bases in between. The CDR3 nucleotides are TGTGCCAGCAGTTACAGGGCAAGGGCAGGCCAGCCCCAGCATTTT. Amino acids: CASSYRARAGQPQHF.